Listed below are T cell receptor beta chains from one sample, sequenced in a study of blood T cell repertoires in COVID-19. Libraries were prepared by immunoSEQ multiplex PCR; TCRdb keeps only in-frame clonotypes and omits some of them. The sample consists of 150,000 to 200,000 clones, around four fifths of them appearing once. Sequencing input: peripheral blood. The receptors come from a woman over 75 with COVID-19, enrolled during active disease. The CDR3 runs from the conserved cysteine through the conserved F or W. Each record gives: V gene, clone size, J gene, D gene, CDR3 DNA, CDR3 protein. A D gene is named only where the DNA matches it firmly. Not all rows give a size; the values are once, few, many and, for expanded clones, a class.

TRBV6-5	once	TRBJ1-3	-	TGTGCCAGCAGTTACAAGCCAAGCTCTGGAAACACCATATATTTT	CASSYKPSSGNTIYF
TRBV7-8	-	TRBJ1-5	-	TGTGCCAGCAGCTTGGGGCACAGCAATAGCAATCAGCCCCAGCATTTT	CASSLGHSNSNQPQHF
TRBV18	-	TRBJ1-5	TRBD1	TGTGCCAGCTCACCCTGGCAGGGGGCGGCCAATCAGCCCCAGCATTTT	CASSPWQGAANQPQHF
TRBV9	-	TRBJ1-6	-	TGTGCCAGCAGCGTAGGATACAATAATTCACCCCTCCACTTT	CASSVGYNNSPLHF
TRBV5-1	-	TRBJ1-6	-	TGCGCCAGCAGCTTGGGGGCAGGGGCCTATAATTCACCCCTCCACTTT	CASSLGAGAYNSPLHF
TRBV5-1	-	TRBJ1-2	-	TGCGCCAGCAGCTTGGAGGCAGGGCGGGGCGGCTACACCTTC	CASSLEAGRGGYTF
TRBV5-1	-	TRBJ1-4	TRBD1	TGCGCCAGCAGCCCGACAGGGGCTAATGAAAAACTGTTTTTT	CASSPTGANEKLFF
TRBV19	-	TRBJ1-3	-	TGTGCCACGACGGACAATCCTGGAAACACCATATATTTT	CATTDNPGNTIYF
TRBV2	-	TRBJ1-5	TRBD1	TGTGCCAGCTATACGGCAGGGGGCTTGTGGCAGCCCCAGCATTTT	CASYTAGGLWQPQHF
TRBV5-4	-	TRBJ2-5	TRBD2	TGTGCCAGCAGCCCGGGAGGGTCTAGGTCGCAGGGGACCCAGTACTTC	CASSPGGSRSQGTQYF
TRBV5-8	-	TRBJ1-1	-	TGTGCCAGCAGATTACGGTCTGAAAACACTGAAGCTTTCTTT	CASRLRSENTEAFF
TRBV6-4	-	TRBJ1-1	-	TGTGCCATCCTTCTAAAGTTCCTCATGAACACTGAAGCTTTCTTT	CAILLKFLMNTEAFF
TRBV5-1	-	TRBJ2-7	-	TGCGCCAGCAGACAGGAAACCTACGAGCAGTACTTC	CASRQETYEQYF
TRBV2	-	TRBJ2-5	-	TGTGCCAGCAGTGAACTGCTGCGGGTCGAGACCCAGTACTTC	CASSELLRVETQYF
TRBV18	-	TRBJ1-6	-	TGTGCCAGCTCCCCGAACCACCACCTTCTTCAGATTTCACCCCTCCACTTT	CASSPNHHLLQISPLHF
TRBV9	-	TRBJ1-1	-	TGTGCCAGCAGCGTAGACAGGGACAACACTGAAGCTTTCTTT	CASSVDRDNTEAFF
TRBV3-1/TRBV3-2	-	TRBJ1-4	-	TGTGCCAGCAGCCAGGGAGGGAACAATAATGAAAAACTGTTTTTT	CASSQGGNNNEKLFF
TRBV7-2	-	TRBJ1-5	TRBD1	TGTGCCAGCAGCTTAAATCTGGGACAGGGTAAGCCCCAGCATTTT	CASSLNLGQGKPQHF
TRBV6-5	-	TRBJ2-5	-	TGTGCCAGCACTCTACTCACCGCGAAAGAGACCCAGTACTTC	CASTLLTAKETQYF
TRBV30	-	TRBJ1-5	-	TGTGCCTGGGACGGGGGGGGCGGTCAGCCCCAGCATTTT	CAWDGGGGQPQHF
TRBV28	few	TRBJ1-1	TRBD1	TGTGCCAGCAGGCAGTCCGGGACAGGGGCTGAAGCTTTCTTT	CASRQSGTGAEAFF
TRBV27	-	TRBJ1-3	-	TGTGCCAGCAGTCCGCAAGTTCGACCGGCCGAGCGAGACACCATATATTTT	CASSPQVRPAERDTIYF
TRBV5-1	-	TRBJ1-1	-	TGCGCCAGCAGCTTGCAGGGAGGGACTGAAGCTTTCTTT	CASSLQGGTEAFF
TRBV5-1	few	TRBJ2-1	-	TGCGCCAGCAGCTTGTGGGTCGGGGGGCAGAGCTCCTACAATGAGCAGTTCTTC	CASSLWVGGQSSYNEQFF
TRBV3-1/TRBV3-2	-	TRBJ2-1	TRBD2	TGTGCCAGCAGCCAAGTCCCTAGCGGGGCATCCTACAATGAGCAGTTCTTC	CASSQVPSGASYNEQFF
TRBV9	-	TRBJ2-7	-	TGTGCCAGCAGCGTGGGAGGTAGGGGGCGCGTTGAGCAGTACTTC	CASSVGGRGRVEQYF
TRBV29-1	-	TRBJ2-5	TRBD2	TGCAGCGTTGAAGGATCTAGCGGGACCTCCATAGGGACCCAGTACTTC	CSVEGSSGTSIGTQYF
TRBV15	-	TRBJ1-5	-	TGTGCCACCAGCAGAACAGGGTCAGCTCAGCCCCAGCATTTT	CATSRTGSAQPQHF
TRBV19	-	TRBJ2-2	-	TGTGCCAGTAGTCAGGGGGGCGACACCGGGGAGCTGTTTTTT	CASSQGGDTGELFF
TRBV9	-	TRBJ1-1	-	TGTGCCAGCAGCGTAGAGAGCAGGACTGAAGCTTTCTTT	CASSVESRTEAFF
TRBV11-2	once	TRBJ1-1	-	TGTGCCAGCAGCGCCCGGCAGGTGATGTGGACTGAAGCTTTCTTT	CASSARQVMWTEAFF
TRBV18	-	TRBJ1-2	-	TGTGCCAGCTCACCTTCCTCTACTCCTGACAGTTATGGCTACACCTTC	CASSPSSTPDSYGYTF
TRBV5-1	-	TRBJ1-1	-	TGCGCCAGCAGCAAACGGTCCACTGAAGCTTTCTTT	CASSKRSTEAFF
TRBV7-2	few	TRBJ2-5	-	TGTGCCAGCAGCTCACAGGTTGGCGAGACCCAGTACTTC	CASSSQVGETQYF
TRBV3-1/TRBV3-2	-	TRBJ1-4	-	TGTGCCAGCAGCCAAGATTGGAGGACTATGGAACAACTGTTTTTT	CASSQDWRTMEQLFF
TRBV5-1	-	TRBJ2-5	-	TGCGCCAGCAGCTTGGTCGCTACTCAAGAGACCCAGTACTTC	CASSLVATQETQYF